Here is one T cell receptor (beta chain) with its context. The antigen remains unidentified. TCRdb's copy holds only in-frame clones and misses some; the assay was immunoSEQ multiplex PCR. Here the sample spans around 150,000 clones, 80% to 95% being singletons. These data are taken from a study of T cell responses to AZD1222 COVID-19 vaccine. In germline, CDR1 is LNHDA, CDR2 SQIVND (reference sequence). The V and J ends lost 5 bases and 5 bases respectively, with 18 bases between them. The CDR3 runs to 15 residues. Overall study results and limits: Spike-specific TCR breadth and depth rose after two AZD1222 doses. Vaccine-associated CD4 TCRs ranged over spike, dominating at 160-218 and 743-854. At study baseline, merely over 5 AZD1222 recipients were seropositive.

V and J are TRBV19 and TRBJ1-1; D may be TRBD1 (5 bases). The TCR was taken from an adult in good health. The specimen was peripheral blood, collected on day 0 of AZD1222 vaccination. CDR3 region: CASSLGTNKFTEAFF. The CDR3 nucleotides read TGTGCCAGTAGTCTTGGGACGAACAAATTTACTGAAGCTTTCTTT.